These 23 T cell receptor beta chains share one sample of origin, sequenced in a study of blood T cell repertoires in COVID-19. The assay was immunoSEQ multiplex PCR, and TCRdb's table has in-frame clones only and misses some. The table lists 470,000 or so clones, about 90% of them singletons. Sequences were obtained from PBMCs or T cells enriched from blood (not recorded which). These receptors all come from a woman under 30 with acute COVID-19.

The chain couples TRBV15 to TRBJ2-3; weak D call: TRBD2 (6 bases). The CDR3 is 15 residues long. Trimming took 6 bases from V and 3 from J, leaving 16 bases between them. Germline loops: CDR1 LNHNV, CDR2 YYDKDF (reference sequence). The CDR3 spells CATRRAGLSTDTQYF. The DNA of the CDR3 is TGTGCCACCAGGCGGGCGGGATTATCTACAGATACGCAGTATTTT.

CDR3 region: CASSLRDRGTDTQYF. CDR3 coding DNA: TGCGCCAGCAGCCTCCGGGACAGGGGAACAGATACGCAGTATTTT. The chain uses TRBV5-1 and TRBJ2-3; 10 bases are shared with TRBD1. The CDR3 runs to 15 residues. V was pared by 4 bases and J by 3 bases, with 5 bases of the junction left unmatched. Germline V lookup: CDR1 SGHRS, CDR2 YFSETQ. The full variable domain, rest sourced from reference TRBV5-1 and TRBJ2-3, is KAGVTQTPRYLIKTRGQQVTLSCSPISGHRSVSWYQQTPGQGLQFLFEYFSETQRNKGNFPGRFSGRQFSNSRSEMNVSTLELGDSALYLCASSLRDRGTDTQYFGPGTRLTVL.

The V gene is TRBV7-9, the J gene TRBJ2-7, with D possibly TRBD2 on 5 matching bases. Germline V CDR1 and CDR2: SEHNR, FQNEAQ (reference sequence). CDR3 size: 13 residues. V dropped 5 bases and J dropped 0 bases, with 8 bases sitting between them. The CDR3 here is CASSRGSSYEQYF. The CDR3 nucleotides are TGTGCCAGCAGCAGAGGGTCCTCCTACGAGCAGTACTTC.

This clone was detected only once. The genes are TRBV25-1 and TRBJ2-6; 9 nucleotides match TRBD1. The junction had 6 bases not matched to a gene; V was cut back by 3 bases and J by 0 bases. CDR1 is MGHDK, CDR2 SYGVNS, per germline. CDR3 length: 18 amino acids. The CDR3 bases are TGTGCCAGCAGTGACTGGGGGACAGGGCCCTCTGGGGCCAACGTCCTGACTTTC. The encoded protein is CASSDWGTGPSGANVLTF.

This clone was observed a single time. J is TRBJ2-3 and V is TRBV10-2; possibly TRBD2 for D (7 bases). Germline V gives CDR1 WSHSY, CDR2 SAAADI. The length of the CDR3 is 13 residues. Trimming removed 8 bases at V and 4 bases at J, with 13 bases between. CDR3 sequence reads: CASHRGGADTQYF. The CDR3 nucleotides are TGCGCCAGCCATCGCGGGGGCGCAGATACGCAGTATTTT.

This clone was recorded only once. The genes are TRBV7-3 and TRBJ2-4; TRBD1 aligns across 8 bases. Germline V gene lookup returns CDR1 SGHTA and CDR2 FQGTGA. With V trimmed by 5 bases and J by 0 bases, 12 bases remained unmatched. This CDR3 is 18 amino acids long. The DNA for the CDR3 is TGTGCCAGCAGCGCCCAGGCGGGGACAGGTGTAGCCAAAAACATTCAGTACTTC. This gives the protein CASSAQAGTGVAKNIQYF.

The chain joins TRBV12-5 to TRBJ2-7; D may be TRBD1 (5 bases). With 5 bases removed from V and 7 bases from J, the gap between germline ends came to 12 bases. The CDR3 sequence is 12 residues long. Germline assignment: CDR1 LGHNT and CDR2 FRNRAP. The CDR3 DNA follows: TGTGCTAGTGGTACCCACTACAGGGAGCAGTACTTC. Its translation: CASGTHYREQYF.

In DNA form, the CDR3 reads TGTGCCAGCAGCGGGGAGGGGGATCAGCCCCAGCATTTT. This encodes CASSGEGDQPQHF. V gene TRBV6-5 combines with J gene TRBJ1-5; possible D gene TRBD1, 6 bases. CDR3 length: 13 residues. CDR1 and CDR2 from the germline V gene are MNHEY and SVGAGI. V was clipped by 6 bases and J by 5 bases, with 11 bases between them.

The V call is TRBV19, the J call TRBJ2-7; no reliable D call. Trimming cost V 3 bases and J 10 bases, with 25 bases left between them. The CDR3 spans 16 residues. CDR1 and CDR2 (germline): LNHDA, SQIVND (reference sequence). Here the CDR3 reads CASSIRRSPGSFDQYF. The CDR3, as DNA: TGTGCCAGTAGTATTCGGCGGAGCCCCGGTTCTTTCGATCAGTACTTC.

The chain recombines TRBV10-3 with TRBJ2-7, with 12 bases fitting TRBD1. Germline V gives CDR1 ENHRY, CDR2 SYGVKD. There are 15 residues in the CDR3. V lost 4 bases to trimming and J lost 7 bases; unmatched junction nucleotides: 8. CDR3: CAISGTGQGAEEQYF. CDR3 bases: TGTGCCATCAGTGGGACGGGACAGGGGGCTGAAGAGCAGTACTTC.

This chain uses TRBV3-1 (or the pseudogene TRBV3-2) with TRBJ1-2, with 10 bases that match TRBD1. The V gene end was trimmed by 4 bases and the J gene end by 4 bases; junction bases not matched to a gene: 18. There are 19 residues in the CDR3. Germline V CDR1 and CDR2: LGHDT, YNNKEL (reference sequence). The CDR3 coding sequence is TGTGCCAGCAGCCCACGTTTTACGGACAGGGGGTGGGATAGCTATGGCTACACCTTC. It codes for CASSPRFTDRGWDSYGYTF.

CDR3 sequence (DNA): TGCAGCGTTGAGATAGCGGGGGGAACGTTCTTC. Translating gives CSVEIAGGTFF. The V gene is TRBV29-1, the J gene TRBJ2-1; TRBD2 matches 10 bases. J gave up 15 bases and V 3 bases, and 5 bases lay outside the gene matches. Per germline, CDR1 SQVTM and CDR2 ANQGSEA. This CDR3 comprises 11 residues.

The CDR3 coding sequence is TGTGCCAGCCGCCAGGGCGGCACAGATACGCAGTATTTT. It yields the protein CASRQGGTDTQYF. The V gene is TRBV6-6, the J gene TRBJ2-3; perhaps TRBD1 as D (5 bases). This CDR3 comprises 13 residues. The germline CDR1 and CDR2 sequences are MNHNY and SVGAGI (reference sequence). V shed 8 bases and J shed 1 base, with 10 bases lying between them.

The chain joins TRBV4-3 to TRBJ1-2; D is ambiguous. CDR1 is LGHNA and CDR2 is YSLEER in the germline V gene. This CDR3 is 13 amino acids long. Between the trimmed V and J ends, which lost 2 bases and 8 bases, there was a span of 12 bases. The CDR3 DNA sequence: TGCGCCAGCAGCCAAACCCTGAACAGCGGCTACACCTTC. It is translated as CASSQTLNSGYTF.

This chain uses TRBV19 with TRBJ2-1; weak D call: TRBD1 (5 bases). V was shortened by 6 bases and J by 5 bases, with 14 bases between the two germline ends. The germline gives CDR1 LNHDA, CDR2 SQIVND (reference sequence). CDR3 length: 14 amino acids. The CDR3, as DNA: TGTGCCAGTAGCCCCCAGGGAAGGGACAATGAGCAGTTCTTC. It is translated as CASSPQGRDNEQFF.

The rearrangement joins TRBV3-1 (or the pseudogene TRBV3-2) to TRBJ2-7; 16 positions match TRBD2. CDR3 length: 15 amino acids. V trimming: 3 bases; J trimming: 6 bases; junction bases outside the gene matches: 2. Per germline, CDR1 LGHDT and CDR2 YNNKEL (reference sequence). The CDR3 region is CASSQGLAGGREQYF. The CDR3 DNA reads as TGTGCCAGCAGCCAGGGACTAGCGGGAGGGCGCGAGCAGTACTTC.

J is TRBJ1-5 and V is TRBV6-5; 9 nucleotides match TRBD1. From germline, CDR1 is MNHEY and CDR2 SVGAGI. The junction had 3 bases not matched to a gene; V was cut back by 9 bases and J by 6 bases. This CDR3 comprises 12 residues. The CDR3 sequence is CASNRGLQPQHF. The CDR3 region has the DNA TGTGCCAGTAACAGGGGGCTTCAGCCCCAGCATTTT.

V is TRBV5-7 and J is TRBJ2-5; D may be TRBD2 (6 bases). TRBV5-7 qualifies as an ORF whose function is uncertain. Trimming shortened V by 1 base and J by 2 bases, and 18 bases separated the two germline ends. This CDR3 spans 17 amino acids. CDR3 DNA sequence: TGTGCCAGCAGCTTGTTTCGTGTGGGGACTTGGCAAGAGACCCAGTACTTC. This codes for CASSLFRVGTWQETQYF.

CDR3 sequence: CASSSIPRTDSGKAQHF. As DNA, the CDR3 is TGTGCCAGCAGCTCCATACCTCGGACAGACTCGGGTAAGGCCCAGCATTTT. The rearrangement uses TRBV27 and TRBJ1-5, with D perhaps TRBD1 (6 bases). Germline-derived CDR1 and CDR2 are MNHEY and SMNVEV (reference sequence). CDR3 length: 17 residues. Deletions cut 6 bases from V and 11 bases from J, with 29 bases between.

The V call is TRBV12-3 or TRBV12-4, the J call TRBJ1-2; D gene unclear. This CDR3 spans 13 amino acids. Trimming removed 2 bases from V and 5 bases from J, with 9 bases in between. This CDR3 is CASSLRGYYGYTF. CDR3 coding DNA: TGTGCCAGCAGTTTACGAGGTTATTATGGCTACACCTTC.

The chain recombines TRBV5-6 with TRBJ1-2; 10 bases fit TRBD1. Per germline, CDR1 SGHDT and CDR2 YYEEEE. V lost 7 bases and J lost 7; bases outside the gene matches: 13. CDR3 length: 15 residues. The CDR3 DNA reads as TGTGCCAGCGCCGGGGCCGGGACAGGGGTTGGTGGCTACACCTTC. It yields the protein CASAGAGTGVGGYTF.

This clone has just one count. The rearrangement links TRBV28 to TRBJ2-1, with 11 bases that match TRBD2. The CDR3 is made up of 15 amino acids. V gave up 6 bases and J gave up 9 bases; unmatched junction bases: 10. CDR1 and CDR2 (germline): MDHEN, SYDVKM. The CDR3 nucleotides read TGTGCCAGCAGCGCTAGCGGGAGGAGGTTAGGTGAGCAGTTCTTC. Translating gives CASSASGRRLGEQFF.

V and J are TRBV24-1 and TRBJ2-7; a weak D match, TRBD1 (6 bases). The CDR3 is 15 residues long. With 4 bases removed from V and 2 bases from J, the gap between germline ends came to 14 bases. Per the germline V gene, CDR1 is KGHDR and CDR2 is SFDVKD. The chain's CDR3 is CATSDTGTRPYEQYF. The CDR3, as DNA: TGTGCCACCAGTGACACCGGGACACGACCCTACGAGCAGTACTTC.